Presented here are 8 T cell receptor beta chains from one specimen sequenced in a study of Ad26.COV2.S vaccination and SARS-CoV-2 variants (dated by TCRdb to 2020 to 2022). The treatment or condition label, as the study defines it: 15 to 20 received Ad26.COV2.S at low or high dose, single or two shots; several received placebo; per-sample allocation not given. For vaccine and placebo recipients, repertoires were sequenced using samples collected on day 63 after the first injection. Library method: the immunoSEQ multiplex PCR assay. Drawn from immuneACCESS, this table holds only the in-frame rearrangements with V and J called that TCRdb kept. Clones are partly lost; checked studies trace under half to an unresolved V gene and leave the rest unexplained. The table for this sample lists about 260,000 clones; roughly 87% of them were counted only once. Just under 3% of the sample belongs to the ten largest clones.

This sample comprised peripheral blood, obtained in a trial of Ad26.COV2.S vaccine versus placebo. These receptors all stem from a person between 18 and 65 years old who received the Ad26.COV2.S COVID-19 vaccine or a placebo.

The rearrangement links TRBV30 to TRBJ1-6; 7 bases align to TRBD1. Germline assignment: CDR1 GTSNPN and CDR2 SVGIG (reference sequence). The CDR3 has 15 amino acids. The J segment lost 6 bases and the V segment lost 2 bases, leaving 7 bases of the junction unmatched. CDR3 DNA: TGTGCCTGGAGTCCCCACAGGGGCCCTAATTCACCCCTCCACTTT. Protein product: CAWSPHRGPNSPLHF.

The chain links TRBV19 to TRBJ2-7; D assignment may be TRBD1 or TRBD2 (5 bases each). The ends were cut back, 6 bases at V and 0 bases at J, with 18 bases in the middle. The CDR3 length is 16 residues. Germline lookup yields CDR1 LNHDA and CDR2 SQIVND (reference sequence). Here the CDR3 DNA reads TGTGCCAGTAGCCTCCAGGGCCAGCGGAACTCCTACGAGCAGTACGTC. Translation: CASSLQGQRNSYEQYV.

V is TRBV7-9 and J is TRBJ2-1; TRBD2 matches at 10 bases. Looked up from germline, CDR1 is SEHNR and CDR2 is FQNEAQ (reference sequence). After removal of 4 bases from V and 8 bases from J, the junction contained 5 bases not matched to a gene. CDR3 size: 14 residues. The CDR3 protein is CASSSGTSAYEQFF. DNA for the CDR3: TGTGCCAGCAGCTCCGGGACTAGCGCCTATGAGCAGTTCTTC.

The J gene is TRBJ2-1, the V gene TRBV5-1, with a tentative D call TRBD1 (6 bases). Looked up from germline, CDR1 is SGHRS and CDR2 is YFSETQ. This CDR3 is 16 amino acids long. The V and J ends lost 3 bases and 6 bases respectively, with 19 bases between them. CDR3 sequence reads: CASSSLQGRGPNEQFF. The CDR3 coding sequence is TGCGCCAGCAGCTCACTACAGGGCCGGGGACCCAATGAGCAGTTCTTC.

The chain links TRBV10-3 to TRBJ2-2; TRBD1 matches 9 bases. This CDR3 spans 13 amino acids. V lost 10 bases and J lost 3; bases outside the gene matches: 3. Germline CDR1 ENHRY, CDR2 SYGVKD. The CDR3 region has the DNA TGTGCCACCTGGACAGGGGACACCGGGGAGCTGTTTTTT. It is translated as CATWTGDTGELFF.

CDR3 sequence reads: CASSPLPALNEKLFF. The CDR3 DNA reads TGTGCCAGCAGTCCCCTGCCCGCGCTTAATGAAAAACTGTTTTTT. The genes are TRBV6-2 or TRBV6-3 and TRBJ1-4; no clear D gene. CDR1 is MNHEY, CDR2 SVGEGT, per germline. Trimming removed 5 bases at V and 4 bases at J, with 14 bases between. The length of the CDR3 is 15 residues.

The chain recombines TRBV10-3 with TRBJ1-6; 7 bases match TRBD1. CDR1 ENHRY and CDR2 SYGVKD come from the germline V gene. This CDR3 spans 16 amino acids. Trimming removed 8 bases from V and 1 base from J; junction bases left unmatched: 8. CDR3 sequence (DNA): TGTGCCATCGGGAAGGGGGCAGGGTCCTATAATTCACCCCTCCACTTT. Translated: CAIGKGAGSYNSPLHF.

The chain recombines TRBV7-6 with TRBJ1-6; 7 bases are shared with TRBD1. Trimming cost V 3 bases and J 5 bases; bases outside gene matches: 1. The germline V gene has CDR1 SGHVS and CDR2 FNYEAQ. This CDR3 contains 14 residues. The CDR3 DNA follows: TGTGCCAGCAGCTTCGGGACAGATAATTCACCCCTCCACTTT. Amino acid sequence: CASSFGTDNSPLHF.